These 5 T cell receptor beta chains came from one sample sequenced in a study of early T cells in non-severe SARS-CoV-2 infection (dated by TCRdb to about 2021). The library relied on 5' RACE. Sequencing used a NextSeq 500. Using fastp trimming at Q25 and MiXCR clonotype assembly, TCRdb reanalyzed the public sequencing data and kept in-frame beta chains. When rows share a CDR3 protein, they turn into one entry using the most common DNA and genes. Counted in this sample were 100,000 to 150,000 distinct CDR3 sequences; just under 15% of them appeared once. The ten top clones hold 21% of the sample. Sequenced input: whole blood. The receptors here all came from an adult who was a healthcare worker with PCR-confirmed SARS-CoV-2 infection or an uninfected control (not recorded which).

This sequence joins TRBV3-1 and TRBJ2-7, with no clear D. The germline CDR1 and CDR2 sequences are LGHDT and YNNKEL (reference sequence). The CDR3 covers 13 residues. V shed 3 bases and J shed 5 bases, with 11 bases lying between them. CDR3 region: CASSQFLGDEQYF. CDR3 in DNA: TGTGCCAGCAGCCAGTTTTTGGGCGACGAGCAGTACTTC.

This clonotype has only a few counts. CDR3 in DNA: TGCGCCAGCAGTGATATAGCGGGGGGGCCAAGTGAGCAGTTCTTC. Protein product: CASSDIAGGPSEQFF. V and J are TRBV10-1 and TRBJ2-1, with 11 nucleotides matching TRBD2. With V trimmed by 3 bases and J by 9 bases, 7 bases remained unmatched. The CDR3 runs to 15 residues. Germline V gene data show CDR1 as WNHNN and CDR2 as SYGVQD (reference sequence).

The chain carries TRBV11-2 and TRBJ2-1, with D perhaps TRBD2 (7 bases). Germline V CDR1 and CDR2: SGHAT, FQNNGV. This CDR3 is 15 amino acids long. V was pared by 5 bases and J by 7 bases, with 18 bases between. CDR3 amino acids: CASSLTGQRGNEQFF. CDR3 DNA: TGTGCCAGCAGCCTTACCGGACAGCGGGGAAATGAGCAGTTCTTC.

There are a few counts of this clonotype. This chain uses TRBV30 with TRBJ1-2; possibly TRBD1 for D (6 bases). CDR1 GTSNPN and CDR2 SVGIG come from the germline V gene (reference sequence). The CDR3 length is 12 residues. V was cut by 4 bases and J by 7 bases, with 13 bases left in between. The CDR3 bases are TGTGCCTGGAAATGGGGGGGCGCTGGCTACACCTTC. Translating it yields CAWKWGGAGYTF.

This clonotype was found many times. The chain has TRBV4-1 and TRBJ2-3; perhaps TRBD1 as D (5 bases). Between the trimmed V and J ends, which lost 7 bases and 0 bases, there was a span of 14 bases. Germline CDR1 MGHRA, CDR2 YSYEKL. CDR3 length: 15 residues. The CDR3 nucleotides read TGCGCCAGCAACCTCCTGGACATTAGCACAGATACGCAGTATTTT. This gives the protein CASNLLDISTDTQYF.